The subject of this entry is one T cell receptor (beta chain). As yet, its antigen is unknown. Once obtained from cultured CD4+ T cells, the DNA was sequenced using the Oncomine TCR Beta short-read assay. MiXCR was run by TCRdb on the PCR reads, yielding one entry per CDR3 protein. This sample has some 17,000 distinct CDR3 sequences, with about 43% found just once. These data belong to a study of vaccination and CD4 T cells after COVID-19. Background on the study: By nasal swab PCR, the convalescent patients were SARS-CoV-2 positive, with fewer than ten mild cases and one severe. Points from the study as a whole: Only after vaccination were a median roughly 90% of convalescents' reactive clones seen.

Treatment described: roughly ten-day PBMC culture with coronavirus spike peptide pools or control peptides (ViraFEST assay). The CDR3 covers 13 residues. This chain connects TRBV12-2 to TRBJ2-1; the tabulated D call, TRBD2, remains unverified against the DNA. TRBV12-2 constitutes a pseudogene. This receptor was taken from a human donor who had recovered from COVID-19. The sample taken for sequencing was CD4+ T cells from blood, cultured in vitro. The DNA of the CDR3 is TGTGCAAGTCGCTTAGTCGGACTAGGTGAGCAGTTCTTC. The encoded protein is CASRLVGLGEQFF.